The next 26 T cell receptor beta chains were all read from a single sample in a study of cytomegalovirus exposure and HLA in healthy donors. The study ran its PCR with 60 Vbeta and 13 Jbeta primers. Sequencing was performed with immunoSEQ multiplex PCR; in TCRdb, only in-frame clones are kept and a portion is missing. The table shows 110,000 or so clones, with approximately 74% occurring only once. The sequencing input was PBMCs. These receptor sequences come from a woman in her forties in good health and CMV-seropositive.

In DNA, the CDR3 is TGTGCCAGCAGTGCCCCTAGCGGGAGGGGAACAGATACGCAGTATTTT. This encodes CASSAPSGRGTDTQYF. V and J are TRBV28 and TRBJ2-3; 12 nucleotides match TRBD2. With 5 bases clipped from V and 3 bases from J, the junction kept 6 bases outside the gene matches. This CDR3 region has 16 residues. Germline CDR1 is MDHEN and CDR2 is SYDVKM. Complete variable domain (other parts from reference TRBV28 and TRBJ2-3): DVKVTQSSRYLVKRTGEKVFLECVQDMDHENMFWYRQDPGLGLRLIYFSYDVKMKEKGDIPEGYSVSREKKERFSLILESASTNQTSMYLCASSAPSGRGTDTQYFGPGTRLTVL.

The genes are TRBV5-1 and TRBJ2-1; the match to TRBD2 covers 8 bases. This CDR3 comprises 17 residues. Looked up from germline, CDR1 is SGHRS and CDR2 is YFSETQ. Trimming removed 0 bases from V and 4 bases from J; junction bases left unmatched: 9. CDR3 protein: CASSLGRGGSWYNEQFF. The CDR3 DNA sequence: TGCGCCAGCAGCTTGGGCCGGGGGGGCTCGTGGTACAATGAGCAGTTCTTC.

This clone has just a few counts. The chain carries TRBV25-1 and TRBJ2-5, with 9 bases lining up with TRBD2. The V segment lost 3 bases and the J segment 5 bases; nucleotides outside the gene matches: 13. This CDR3 is 17 amino acids long. Germline V gene sequence: CDR1 MGHDK, CDR2 SYGVNS. The CDR3, as DNA: TGTGCCAGCAGTGAGGGTGGGACTAGCCAATCCCGGGAGACCCAGTACTTC. It codes for CASSEGGTSQSRETQYF. Looking up the rest from reference TRBV25-1 and TRBJ2-5 gives the full variable domain: EADIYQTPRYLVIGTGKKITLECSQTMGHDKMYWYQQDPGMELHLIHYSYGVNSTEKGDLSSESTVSRIRTEHFPLTLESARPSHTSQYLCASSEGGTSQSRETQYFGPGTRLLVL.

The chain is built from TRBV6-5 and TRBJ2-7, with D uncertain. From germline, CDR1 is MNHEY and CDR2 SVGAGI. This CDR3 comprises 10 residues. Between the trimmed V and J ends, which lost 7 bases and 3 bases, there was a span of 4 bases. The CDR3 spells CASTYYEQYF. CDR3 sequence (DNA): TGTGCCAGCACCTACTACGAGCAGTACTTC.

The chain recombines TRBV11-2 with TRBJ2-4, with D hard to call. CDR3 length: 14 residues. Germline CDR1 is SGHAT and CDR2 is FQNNGV. With 2 bases removed from V and 1 base from J, the gap between germline ends came to 6 bases. The CDR3 DNA sequence: TGTGCCAGCAGCTTAACTCGTGCCAAAAACATTCAGTACTTC. This gives the protein CASSLTRAKNIQYF.

This chain links TRBV27 with TRBJ1-2, with 12 bases aligning to TRBD1. The germline V gene has CDR1 MNHEY and CDR2 SMNVEV (reference sequence). V lost 3 bases, J lost 4 bases, and 15 bases stayed unmatched. This CDR3 has 19 amino acids. In nucleotides, the CDR3 is TGTGCCAGCAGTTTTCCAGATCCGGGACAGGGGGCGCGGGGCTATGGCTACACCTTC. Translated, it gives CASSFPDPGQGARGYGYTF.

Comments on this clone: Compared with germline, one end of the junction differs, possibly owing to a read error. This rearrangement joins TRBV7-7 to TRBJ2-5, with TRBD1 matching 7 bases. The CDR3 spans 14 residues. Germline CDR1 SSHAT, CDR2 FNYEAQ (reference sequence). The DNA of the CDR3 is TGTGCTAGCAGCCCGGGGACAGACCAAGAGACCCAGTACTTC. Its translation is CASSPGTDQETQYF.

On this clone: At one end, the junction sequence differs from germline, possibly due to a read error. The chain employs TRBV7-9 and TRBJ1-4; 10 bases match TRBD1. This CDR3 comprises 15 residues. Germline loops: CDR1 SEHNR, CDR2 FQNEAQ (reference sequence). Here the CDR3 reads CSSSPRTGGLGKLFF. DNA of the CDR3: TGTTCCAGCAGTCCAAGGACAGGGGGTTTGGGGAAACTGTTTTTT.

This clone has only one observation. The gene calls are TRBV5-6 and TRBJ2-5, with 11 bases that match TRBD2. The CDR3 has 16 residues. The V and J ends lost 0 bases and 1 base, in that order; junction bases with no gene match: 2. Germline CDR1 reads SGHDT; CDR2 reads YYEEEE. This CDR3 is CASSLVGTSGQETQYF. In DNA, the CDR3 is TGTGCCAGCAGCTTGGTGGGGACTAGCGGCCAAGAGACCCAGTACTTC.

The rearrangement uses TRBV5-1 and TRBJ1-2; no clear D gene. The germline V and J ends were trimmed by 2 bases and 3 bases, with 11 bases remaining between them. Per germline, CDR1 SGHRS and CDR2 YFSETQ. The CDR3 is made up of 14 amino acids. The CDR3 region is CASSFWTEDYGYTF. The CDR3 DNA is TGCGCCAGCAGCTTCTGGACGGAGGACTATGGCTACACCTTC.

V usage is TRBV27 and J usage is TRBJ2-2, with 8 nucleotides matching TRBD1. V lost 5 bases and J lost 4; bases outside the gene matches: 6. The CDR3 extends over 15 amino acids. CDR1 MNHEY and CDR2 SMNVEV come from the germline V gene (reference sequence). DNA of the CDR3: TGTGCCAGCAGTCCCAGACAGGGGAGCACCGGGGAGCTGTTTTTT. As protein: CASSPRQGSTGELFF.

This clone was found once. The chain links TRBV7-3 to TRBJ2-5, with D tentatively TRBD2 (6 bases). The CDR3 totals 15 residues. Germline CDR1 reads SGHTA; CDR2 reads FQGTGA. V was cut by 5 bases and J by 5 bases, with 18 bases left in between. CDR3 loop: CASSLTTRLGETQYF. CDR3 nucleotide sequence: TGTGCCAGCAGCCTCACTACCCGACTAGGGGAGACCCAGTACTTC.

The chain uses TRBV7-2 and TRBJ2-5, with 8 bases aligning to TRBD1. Trimming took 5 bases from V and 4 from J; bases not matched to a gene: 6. This CDR3 spans 14 amino acids. The V gene's germline CDR1 is SGHTA and CDR2 FQGNSA. The CDR3 reads CASSKDRGGETQYF. CDR3 bases: TGTGCCAGCAGCAAAGACAGGGGTGGAGAGACCCAGTACTTC.

This chain links TRBV30 with TRBJ2-5; TRBD2 aligns across 7 bases. Germline CDR1 reads GTSNPN; CDR2 reads SVGIG (reference sequence). This CDR3 region has 13 residues. J was trimmed by 4 bases and V by 5 bases; bases with no gene match: 7. This CDR3 is CAWQIGRLETQYF. Here the CDR3 DNA reads TGTGCCTGGCAAATCGGGAGGTTAGAGACCCAGTACTTC. The full variable domain, completed using reference TRBV30 and TRBJ2-5, is SQTIHQWPATLVQPVGSPLSLECTVEGTSNPNLYWYRQAAGRGLQLLFYSVGIGQISSEVPQNLSASRPQDRQFILSSKKLLLSDSGFYLCAWQIGRLETQYFGPGTRLLVL.

The chain is built from TRBV27 and TRBJ2-6; D unresolved. V was clipped by 3 bases and J by 0 bases, with 3 bases between them. CDR1 and CDR2 from the germline V gene are MNHEY and SMNVEV (reference sequence). This CDR3 has 14 residues. CDR3 DNA sequence: TGTGCCAGCAGTTTCTCCTCTGGGGCCAACGTCCTGACTTTC. Its translation: CASSFSSGANVLTF. Drawing the rest from reference TRBV27 and TRBJ2-6, the complete variable domain is EAQVTQNPRYLITVTGKKLTVTCSQNMNHEYMSWYRQDPGLGLRQIYYSMNVEVTDKGDVPEGYKVSRKEKRNFPLILESPSPNQTSLYFCASSFSSGANVLTFGAGSRLTVL.

The genes are TRBV19 and TRBJ2-7, with 10 bases identical to TRBD2. The CDR3 extends over 15 amino acids. Germline V gene lookup returns CDR1 LNHDA and CDR2 SQIVND (reference sequence). Trimming took 5 bases from V and 5 from J; bases not matched to a gene: 9. The CDR3 bases are TGTGCCAGTAGTTCAAGCGGGAGGGCAACCGACGAGCAGTACTTC. This gives the protein CASSSSGRATDEQYF.

This chain uses TRBV10-2 with TRBJ2-1, with TRBD2 identical over 8 bases. V lost 6 bases, J lost 4 bases, and 11 bases stayed unmatched. Germline V gene sequence: CDR1 WSHSY, CDR2 SAAADI. CDR3 length: 16 residues. CDR3 sequence reads: CASRGRGDVGYNEQFF. CDR3 DNA sequence: TGCGCCAGCAGAGGGCGGGGGGACGTCGGATACAATGAGCAGTTCTTC.

This CDR3 reads CASSELGGGETQYF. For the CDR3, the DNA is TGTGCCAGCAGTGAATTGGGGGGTGGAGAGACCCAGTACTTC. V usage is TRBV2 and J usage is TRBJ2-5; a possible D gene is TRBD2 (6 bases). CDR1 SNHLY and CDR2 FYNNEI come from the germline V gene. With 2 bases removed from V and 4 bases from J, the gap between germline ends came to 11 bases. There are 14 residues in the CDR3.

Details on this clone: The junction differs from germline at one of its ends, possibly a read error. Other DNA sequences of this sample code for an identical CDR3. The J gene is TRBJ1-1, the V gene TRBV11-1; the D is unclear. The CDR3 length is 13 residues. The V gene's germline CDR1 is SGHAT and CDR2 FQDESV (reference sequence). CDR3 nucleotides: TGCGCCAGCAGCTTAGGAGGGAACACTGAAGCTTTCTTT. Protein sequence: CASSLGGNTEAFF.

The genes are TRBV19 and TRBJ2-7; TRBD1 matches at 8 bases. With 4 bases clipped from V and 6 bases from J, the junction kept 11 bases outside the gene matches. The CDR3 has 15 residues. Germline loops: CDR1 LNHDA, CDR2 SQIVND (reference sequence). CDR3 protein: CASSTPRGQSVEQYF. In nucleotides, the CDR3 is TGTGCCAGTAGTACTCCCAGGGGGCAGTCTGTCGAGCAGTACTTC.

The chain has TRBV5-1 and TRBJ2-6, with 9 bases fitting TRBD1. V was clipped by 2 bases and J by 0 bases; unmatched bases: 3. Germline V gene lookup returns CDR1 SGHRS and CDR2 YFSETQ. The CDR3 consists of 17 residues. The chain's CDR3 is CASSLTGGLSGANVLTF. Here the CDR3 DNA reads TGCGCCAGCAGCTTAACAGGGGGCCTCTCTGGGGCCAACGTCCTGACTTTC. Filled out from reference TRBV5-1 and TRBJ2-6, the complete variable domain reads KAGVTQTPRYLIKTRGQQVTLSCSPISGHRSVSWYQQTPGQGLQFLFEYFSETQRNKGNFPGRFSGRQFSNSRSEMNVSTLELGDSALYLCASSLTGGLSGANVLTFGAGSRLTVL.

The rearrangement links TRBV9 to TRBJ2-3, with 8 bases aligning to TRBD2. After removal of 1 base from V and 0 bases from J, the junction contained 10 bases not matched to a gene. CDR3 length equals 18 residues. CDR1 and CDR2 (germline): SGDLS, YYNGEE. For the CDR3, the DNA is TGTGCCAGCAGCGTAAGGACTAGCCGGGGGGCAAGCACAGATACGCAGTATTTT. It translates to CASSVRTSRGASTDTQYF.

The chain links TRBV28 to TRBJ1-2; 11 nucleotides align to TRBD1. J gave up 7 bases and V 6 bases, and 7 bases lay outside the gene matches. Germline V lookup: CDR1 MDHEN, CDR2 SYDVKM. The CDR3 runs to 14 residues. The DNA for the CDR3 is TGTGCCAGCAGACTATCCGGGACAGGGGGTGGCTACACCTTC. Translation: CASRLSGTGGGYTF.

J is TRBJ1-3 and V is TRBV19, with D possibly matching TRBD1 (6 bases). Germline V gene sequence: CDR1 LNHDA, CDR2 SQIVND (reference sequence). CDR3 length: 14 amino acids. V was shortened by 6 bases and J by 3 bases, with 12 bases between the two germline ends. As DNA, the CDR3 is TGTGCCAGTAGGAGACAGGACCTTGGAAACACCATATATTTT. Amino acids: CASRRQDLGNTIYF.

This sequence joins TRBV7-2 and TRBJ2-3; perhaps TRBD2 as D (5 bases). This CDR3 is built from 16 residues. V shed 6 bases and J shed 6 bases, with 22 bases lying between them. CDR1 is SGHTA, CDR2 FQGNSA, per germline. For the CDR3, the DNA is TGTGCCAGCAGACTCGAGGGTGGGCTATCCACGGATACGCAGTATTTT. As protein: CASRLEGGLSTDTQYF.

This chain uses TRBV2 with TRBJ1-1; 10 bases map to TRBD1. Germline trimming cut 6 bases from V and 0 bases from J; bases unmatched to any gene: 1. The CDR3 covers 14 residues. Germline loops: CDR1 SNHLY, CDR2 FYNNEI. CDR3 region: CASSGTGVNTEAFF. The CDR3 region has the DNA TGTGCCAGCAGCGGGACAGGGGTGAACACTGAAGCTTTCTTT.